The 5 T cell receptor beta chains presented below share a single source sample, sequenced in a study of neurological immune-mediated disorders. Via MiXCR, TCRdb re-called the 5' RACE reads, giving one row per CDR3 protein. Of tens of thousands of distinct CDR3 sequences listed, 9.5% to 13% are singletons. The sequenced sample consisted of CD4+ T cells from blood. The receptors come from a woman aged 25-40 years with HTLV-1-associated myelopathy (HAM/TSP).

This clonotype was seen at least ten times. V usage is TRBV7-9 and J usage is TRBJ2-7, with D tentatively TRBD1 (6 bases). The CDR3 is 14 amino acids. V was pared by 2 bases and J by 6 bases, with 14 bases between. Germline-derived CDR1 and CDR2 are SEHNR and FQNEAQ (reference sequence). CDR3 loop: CASSLSQGWIEQYF. The CDR3, as DNA: TGTGCCAGCAGCTTATCACAGGGATGGATCGAGCAGTACTTC.

Many counts were recorded for this clonotype. CDR3 DNA sequence: TGTGCCAGCAGTGACCGACAGGGTAACTATGGCTACACCTTC. Translation gives CASSDRQGNYGYTF. This chain connects TRBV12-3 or TRBV12-4 to TRBJ1-2; 7 bases agree with TRBD1. V gave up 5 bases and J gave up 1 base; unmatched junction bases: 4. The CDR3 is made up of 14 amino acids.

This clonotype was counted at least ten times. The V call is TRBV5-1, the J call TRBJ1-1; 9 nucleotides line up with TRBD1. Germline loops: CDR1 SGHRS, CDR2 YFSETQ. V was pared by 9 bases and J by 1 base, with 7 bases of the junction left unmatched. CDR3 length: 14 residues. CDR3 residues: CATRDRAQNTEAFF. The CDR3 DNA follows: TGCGCCACCAGGGACAGGGCCCAGAACACTGAAGCTTTCTTT.

This clonotype was counted at least ten times. J is TRBJ2-1 and V is TRBV19; no reliable D call. Germline CDR1 and CDR2: LNHDA and SQIVND (reference sequence). This CDR3 has 13 amino acids. The ends were cut back, 5 bases at V and 6 bases at J, with 11 bases in the middle. In DNA form, the CDR3 reads TGTGCCAGTAGTGACCGACCCCGCAATGAGCAGTTCTTC. Protein sequence: CASSDRPRNEQFF. The complete variable domain, with remaining parts taken from reference TRBV19 and TRBJ2-1, reads DGGITQSPKYLFRKEGQNVTLSCEQNLNHDAMYWYRQDPGQGLRLIYYSQIVNDFQKGDIAEGYSVSREKKESFPLTVTSAQKNPTAFYLCASSDRPRNEQFFGPGTRLTVL.

The chain links TRBV18 to TRBJ1-2; D unresolved. Germline lookup yields CDR1 KGHSH and CDR2 LQKENI. The CDR3 spans 13 residues. Trimming pared 2 bases from V and 4 bases from J, leaving 8 bases between. CDR3 residues: CASSPSDVYGYTF. The DNA for the CDR3 is TGTGCCAGCTCACCAAGCGACGTCTATGGCTACACCTTC.